This T cell receptor (beta chain) was retrieved from a study of blood T cell repertoires in COVID-19. Study-wide background: COVID-19 samples from acute and convalescent phases originated in the United States, Italy and Spain. PBMCs, B-cell-depleted T cells, or T cells provided the cDNA or gDNA that made up the material.

Original analysis: How many nucleated cells were present was estimated from reference gene primer amplification. The assay was immunoSEQ multiplex PCR, and TCRdb's table has in-frame clones only and misses some. The D gene and trimming were derived from the DNA, and the V and J assignments and clone size from that table. The sample records under 250,000 clones, roughly 85% being singletons. Per the germline V gene, CDR1 is LGHDT and CDR2 is YNNKEL (reference sequence). The ends were cut back, 4 bases at V and 7 bases at J, with 11 bases in the middle. This CDR3 contains 13 residues. Sequenced input: peripheral blood. The chain employs TRBV3-1 (or the pseudogene TRBV3-2) and TRBJ2-1; a weak D match, TRBD2 (5 bases). This TCR was sampled from a woman aged 70-85 years with active or convalescent COVID-19. The CDR3 nucleotides are TGTGCCAGCAGCCCCTACGAGGGAAATGAGCAGTTCTTC. This gives the protein CASSPYEGNEQFF.